One sample yielded the 24 T cell receptor beta chains listed below, sequenced in a study of CD8 T cells in Susac syndrome. After extraction with the RNeasy kit, about 0.5 to 1 ug of the RNA was reverse transcribed using random hexamers. A single record per CDR3 protein comes from TCRdb applying MiXCR to the immunoSEQ multiplex PCR reads. The data show some 150,000 distinct CDR3 sequences, approximately 95% seen once. Material for sequencing was CD4+ T cells from PBMCs. Receptors were obtained from a human donor with Susac syndrome.

This clonotype was counted a few times. The chain couples TRBV7-2 to TRBJ1-2; maybe TRBD1 (6 bases). The CDR3 runs 13 residues. V lost 5 bases to trimming and J lost 2 bases, with 9 bases between them. The germline CDR1 and CDR2 sequences are SGHTA and FQGNSA. Here the CDR3 reads CASSVGQNYGYTF. The CDR3, as DNA: TGTGCCAGCAGCGTTGGACAGAACTATGGCTACACCTTC. Drawing the rest from reference TRBV7-2 and TRBJ1-2, the complete variable domain is GAGVSQSPSNKVTEKGKDVELRCDPISGHTALYWYRQSLGQGLEFLIYFQGNSAPDKSGLPSDRFSAERTGGSVSTLTIQRTQQEDSAVYLCASSVGQNYGYTFGSGTRLTVV.

V is TRBV12-3 or TRBV12-4 and J is TRBJ1-2; 7 nucleotides align to TRBD1. J was trimmed by 5 bases and V by 5 bases; bases with no gene match: 8. The CDR3 contains 14 residues. The CDR3 reads CASSPGTAFYGYTF. CDR3 DNA: TGTGCCAGCAGTCCCGGGACAGCTTTTTATGGCTACACCTTC.

The rearrangement uses TRBV7-2 and TRBJ2-3, with 11 bases fitting TRBD2. This CDR3 contains 15 residues. V shed 5 bases and J 3 bases; nucleotides not matched to a gene: 4. CDR1 and CDR2 from the germline V gene are SGHTA and FQGNSA. The CDR3 DNA reads TGTGCCAGCAGCACGCGACTAGCGGGGACAGATACGCAGTATTTT. Translation gives CASSTRLAGTDTQYF.

This chain connects TRBV5-1 to TRBJ2-7; D ambiguous. Germline CDR1 is SGHRS and CDR2 is YFSETQ. This CDR3 has 14 amino acids. V lost 0 bases and J lost 3, with 10 bases in between. The CDR3 region has the DNA TGCGCCAGCAGCTTGGAAGGTCCAGGCTACGAGCAGTACTTC. Translation gives CASSLEGPGYEQYF.

In this sample, this clonotype turned up once. Written as DNA, the CDR3 is TGTGCCAGCAGCTTAGCTAGGCTTTCCTACAATGAGCAGTTCTTC. As protein: CASSLARLSYNEQFF. The gene calls are TRBV7-2 and TRBJ2-1; D is uncertain. The germline gives CDR1 SGHTA, CDR2 FQGNSA. Deletions cut 0 bases from V and 1 base from J, with 7 bases between. The CDR3 consists of 15 residues.

The rearrangement links TRBV7-3 to TRBJ2-3, with TRBD2 identical over 12 bases. The junction had 8 bases not matched to a gene; V was cut back by 5 bases and J by 2 bases. The CDR3 runs to 17 residues. Germline V gene data show CDR1 as SGHTA and CDR2 as FQGTGA. CDR3 sequence: CASSPQLAGGPTDTQYF. In DNA form, the CDR3 reads TGTGCCAGCAGCCCCCAACTAGCGGGGGGCCCCACAGATACGCAGTATTTT.

This chain uses TRBV20-1 with TRBJ2-3; 7 bases are shared with TRBD2. The V gene end was trimmed by 5 bases and the J gene end by 6 bases; junction bases not matched to a gene: 5. CDR1 and CDR2 (germline): DFQATT, SNEGSKA (reference sequence). The CDR3 length is 12 residues. The CDR3 DNA sequence: TGCAGTGCTTCACTAGCGTCGGATACGCAGTATTTT. Translating it yields CSASLASDTQYF.

The V gene is TRBV3-1, the J gene TRBJ1-1; no firm D call. The CDR3 covers 13 residues. Trimming took 0 bases from V and 8 from J, leaving 10 bases between them. Per the germline V gene, CDR1 is LGHDT and CDR2 is YNNKEL (reference sequence). The CDR3 coding sequence is TGTGCCAGCAGCCAAGAGTGGGAAGGAGAAGCTTTCTTT. It is translated as CASSQEWEGEAFF.

This clonotype showed up just a few times. The V call is TRBV2, the J call TRBJ2-1; D remains ambiguous. The V end lost 4 bases, the J end lost 1 base, and 5 bases lay between the germline ends. Per germline, CDR1 SNHLY and CDR2 FYNNEI. This CDR3 spans 13 amino acids. CDR3: CASSGGSYNEQFF. The CDR3, as DNA: TGTGCCAGCAGTGGCGGTTCCTACAATGAGCAGTTCTTC.

The chain is built from TRBV29-1 and TRBJ2-1, with TRBD1 as a possible D gene (6 bases). Germline V lookup: CDR1 SQVTM, CDR2 ANQGSEA. Trimming cost V 6 bases and J 7 bases, with 16 bases left between them. The CDR3 loop spans 13 amino acids. The CDR3 loop reads CSVTGTLGNEQFF. The CDR3 DNA sequence: TGCAGCGTCACAGGGACGCTGGGGAATGAGCAGTTCTTC.

This chain joins TRBV29-1 and TRBJ2-5; D is perhaps TRBD1 or TRBD2 (5 bases each). Germline assignment: CDR1 SQVTM and CDR2 ANQGSEA. The CDR3 is made up of 16 amino acids. V lost 0 bases and J lost 2, with 16 bases in between. The CDR3 protein is CSVEDGNRPFQETQYF. DNA for the CDR3: TGCAGCGTTGAAGACGGGAACAGGCCCTTTCAAGAGACCCAGTACTTC.

V and J are TRBV29-1 and TRBJ2-5, with D unresolved. The germline CDR1 and CDR2 sequences are SQVTM and ANQGSEA. Between the trimmed V and J ends, which lost 7 bases and 4 bases, there was a span of 25 bases. This CDR3 contains 16 residues. As DNA, the CDR3 is TGCAGCGCATCCCACCTCGAAGGGCTGACGGGAGAGACCCAGTACTTC. Its protein is CSASHLEGLTGETQYF.

The chain has TRBV7-9 and TRBJ2-6, with TRBD1 as a possible D gene (7 bases). Trimming removed 3 bases from V and 1 base from J, with 19 bases in between. The CDR3 sequence is 19 residues long. CDR1 is SEHNR and CDR2 is FQNEAQ in the germline V gene (reference sequence). CDR3 coding DNA: TGTGCCAGCAGCTTGGAGGAGGGGGCAGGGTTGTCTGGGGCCAACGTCCTGACTTTC. Its translation is CASSLEEGAGLSGANVLTF.

This sequence joins TRBV6-2 or TRBV6-3 and TRBJ2-3; 9 bases align to TRBD1. Germline values: CDR1 MNHEY, CDR2 SVGEGT. V trimming: 6 bases; J trimming: 2 bases; junction bases outside the gene matches: 9. The CDR3 is 16 residues long. The CDR3 bases are TGTGCCAGCAGCCCCCGCGGGACAGGGAACACAGATACGCAGTATTTT. Residues: CASSPRGTGNTDTQYF.

This chain uses TRBV29-1 with TRBJ2-2; 7 nucleotides agree with TRBD1. With 7 bases clipped from V and 6 bases from J, the junction kept 8 bases outside the gene matches. The germline CDR1 and CDR2 sequences are SQVTM and ANQGSEA. This CDR3 has 13 amino acids. In DNA, the CDR3 is TGCAGCGCTAGGCCGACAGGGTCCGGGGAGCTGTTTTTT. It encodes CSARPTGSGELFF.

This clonotype has a handful of counts. The V and J genes are TRBV29-1 and TRBJ2-4; D may be TRBD1 (5 bases). CDR3 size: 12 residues. CDR1 is SQVTM, CDR2 ANQGSEA, per germline. With 6 bases removed from V and 5 bases from J, the gap between germline ends came to 11 bases. CDR3 loop: CSVVLGENIQYF. The CDR3 DNA is TGCAGCGTAGTGCTAGGGGAAAACATTCAGTACTTC.

The V and J genes are TRBV19 and TRBJ2-6; a possible D gene is TRBD2 (5 bases). Germline CDR1 and CDR2: LNHDA and SQIVND (reference sequence). The V end was cut by 7 bases, the J end by 1 base, with 11 bases between. CDR3 length: 15 amino acids. The DNA of the CDR3 is TGTGCCAGTAACGGGATTAGTTCTGGGGCCAACGTCCTGACTTTC. Translating gives CASNGISSGANVLTF. Full variable domain (remainder filled in from reference TRBV19 and TRBJ2-6): DGGITQSPKYLFRKEGQNVTLSCEQNLNHDAMYWYRQDPGQGLRLIYYSQIVNDFQKGDIAEGYSVSREKKESFPLTVTSAQKNPTAFYLCASNGISSGANVLTFGAGSRLTVL.

DNA of the CDR3: TGCAGCGTCGGGACTAGCAGTTACTACGAGCAGTACTTC. It translates to CSVGTSSYYEQYF. V and J are TRBV29-1 and TRBJ2-7; 9 positions match TRBD2. CDR3 length: 13 residues. V dropped 6 bases and J dropped 3; count of bases not matched to a gene: 6. Looked up from germline, CDR1 is SQVTM and CDR2 is ANQGSEA.

The chain recombines TRBV9 with TRBJ2-6, with 7 bases that match TRBD1. The CDR3 spans 17 residues. CDR1 SGDLS and CDR2 YYNGEE come from the germline V gene. The junction had 10 bases not matched to a gene; V was cut back by 4 bases and J by 3 bases. The CDR3 loop is CASSPHDRDFGANVLTF. For the CDR3, the DNA is TGTGCCAGCAGCCCCCATGACAGGGATTTTGGGGCCAACGTCCTGACTTTC.

The V and J genes are TRBV29-1 and TRBJ1-2; D may be TRBD1 (5 bases). Germline V gene data show CDR1 as SQVTM and CDR2 as ANQGSEA. The V gene lost 6 bases and the J gene lost 6 bases, with 11 bases spanning the gap. The CDR3 consists of 11 residues. The chain's CDR3 is CSVDPRDGYTF. CDR3 bases: TGCAGCGTAGACCCCAGGGATGGCTACACCTTC. The whole variable domain, filled in from reference TRBV29-1 and TRBJ1-2, reads SAVISQKPSRDICQRGTSLTIQCQVDSQVTMMFWYRQQPGQSLTLIATANQGSEATYESGFVIDKFPISRPNLTFSTLTVSNMSPEDSSIYLCSVDPRDGYTFGSGTRLTVV.

The chain uses TRBV7-9 and TRBJ2-3, with 9 positions matching TRBD2. The CDR3 totals 17 residues. V lost 7 bases and J lost 1; bases outside the gene matches: 12. Germline assignment: CDR1 SEHNR and CDR2 FQNEAQ (reference sequence). In DNA, the CDR3 is TGTGCCAGCACCCCCTTCCTTGCTAGCGGGGGCACAGATACGCAGTATTTT. It translates to CASTPFLASGGTDTQYF.

This clonotype was counted between two and nine times. The V and J genes are TRBV20-1 and TRBJ2-1; D is undetermined. Trimming pared 6 bases from V and 4 bases from J, leaving 10 bases between. Germline CDR1 is DFQATT and CDR2 is SNEGSKA (reference sequence). The CDR3 contains 12 residues. This CDR3 is CSARTDYNEQFF. CDR3 nucleotide sequence: TGCAGTGCCCGAACGGATTACAATGAGCAGTTCTTC.

The CDR3 loop reads CASSVGLGAIQYF. The CDR3 bases are TGTGCCAGCAGCGTAGGCCTGGGGGCCATTCAGTACTTC. This chain connects TRBV9 to TRBJ2-4, with D maybe TRBD1 (6 bases). The CDR3 contains 13 residues. Deletions cut 0 bases from V and 9 bases from J, with 10 bases between. CDR1 is SGDLS, CDR2 YYNGEE, per germline.

This chain uses TRBV2 with TRBJ1-2; TRBD1 is a possible D gene (5 bases). Looked up from germline, CDR1 is SNHLY and CDR2 is FYNNEI. With 6 bases removed from V and 4 bases from J, the gap between germline ends came to 12 bases. The CDR3 totals 13 residues. The CDR3 nucleotides are TGTGCCAGCAGGGAGACAGAAATCTATGGCTACACCTTC. It encodes CASRETEIYGYTF.